These T cell receptor beta chains were read from a single sample in a study of T cells in Graves' hyperthyroidism and ophthalmopathy. TCRdb re-called the multiplex PCR reads through MiXCR, storing one row per CDR3 protein. The table records about 340,000 distinct CDR3 sequences, about 20% of them present only once. What was sequenced was blood. Receptor source: a woman aged 50 to 60 with Graves' hyperthyroidism. Both conserved end residues are part of each CDR3. D genes are given only for firm matches. Part of the rows lack a size; the others show once, few, many or a class for expanded clones.

j_call	clone_size	d_call	v_call	cdr3_nt	cdr3_aa
TRBJ2-1	.	.	TRBV7-9	TGTGCCAGCAGATCGTCAGGGACGAGCCCCAACTACAATGAGCAGTTCTTC	CASRSSGTSPNYNEQFF
TRBJ2-2	.	.	TRBV7-3	TGTGCCAGCAGCTTAATCGGGGGGCCGGGCACCGGGGAGCTGTTTTTT	CASSLIGGPGTGELFF
TRBJ1-1	.	.	TRBV6-5	TGTGCCAGCAGTTACTCGTGGGGGGGCACTGAAGCTTTCTTT	CASSYSWGGTEAFF
TRBJ1-4	.	.	TRBV28	TGTGCCAGCAGTGGAGGTTTCGCAGGGAGGCAAGAAAAACTGTTTTTT	CASSGGFAGRQEKLFF
TRBJ2-2	.	TRBD2	TRBV6-1	TGTGCCAGCACCCAACTAGCGGGGAACACCGGGGAGCTGTTTTTT	CASTQLAGNTGELFF
TRBJ2-2	.	.	TRBV6-5	TGTGCCAGCAGTTATGGGGCCGGGGAGCTGTTTTTT	CASSYGAGELFF
TRBJ2-1	few	TRBD1	TRBV20-1	TGCAGTGCGCTCCAGACAGGGAATGAGCAGTTCTTC	CSALQTGNEQFF
TRBJ1-1	few	.	TRBV19	TGTGCCAGTAGTATTCCCCTCGGGGTGAACACTGAAGCTTTCTTT	CASSIPLGVNTEAFF
TRBJ2-1	.	.	TRBV19	TGTGCCAGTAGTATGGGGGACGCGAACAATGAGCAGTTCTTC	CASSMGDANNEQFF
TRBJ2-1	.	TRBD1	TRBV19	TGTGCCAGTAGTTCCGGGACAGGGGGTTATGAGCAGTTCTTC	CASSSGTGGYEQFF
TRBJ1-2	.	.	TRBV28	TGTGCCAGTTATGGAGCCGACTCATATGGCTACACCTTC	CASYGADSYGYTF
TRBJ2-1	many	TRBD1	TRBV11-2	TGTGCCAGCAGCGGCCGACAGGGGGTGGATGAGCAGTTCTTC	CASSGRQGVDEQFF
TRBJ2-3	many	TRBD1	TRBV12-3/TRBV12-4	TGTGCCAGCAGTTTGGGCTTCGACAGGGAAACAGATACGCAGTATTTT	CASSLGFDRETDTQYF
TRBJ2-1	many	.	TRBV5-6	TGTGCCAGCAGTTCCGGGCCGAATAGCTACAATGAGCAGTTCTTC	CASSSGPNSYNEQFF
TRBJ2-3	few	TRBD2	TRBV20-1	TGCAGTGCTAGAGTTCCCGGAGGACTAGCGGGAGGGCCTCTCACAGATACGCAGTATTTT	CSARVPGGLAGGPLTDTQYF
TRBJ2-1	few	TRBD2	TRBV6-5	TGTGCCAGCAGTTACTCGATAGGGGGACTAGAGTACAATGAGCAGTTCTTC	CASSYSIGGLEYNEQFF
TRBJ1-2	.	.	TRBV15	TGTGCCACGGAGCGTCTGCACTATGGCTACACCTTC	CATERLHYGYTF
TRBJ2-2	.	.	TRBV6-1	TGTGCCAGCATCAACAGGGCGGCCACCGGGGAGCTGTTTTTT	CASINRAATGELFF
TRBJ1-6	few	.	TRBV5-5	TGTGCCAGCAGCTCAGACAGGTCCTATAATTCACCCCTCCACTTT	CASSSDRSYNSPLHF
TRBJ2-2	.	.	TRBV6-1	TGTGCCAGCAGAGCGGACGGCACCGGGGAGCTGTTTTTT	CASRADGTGELFF